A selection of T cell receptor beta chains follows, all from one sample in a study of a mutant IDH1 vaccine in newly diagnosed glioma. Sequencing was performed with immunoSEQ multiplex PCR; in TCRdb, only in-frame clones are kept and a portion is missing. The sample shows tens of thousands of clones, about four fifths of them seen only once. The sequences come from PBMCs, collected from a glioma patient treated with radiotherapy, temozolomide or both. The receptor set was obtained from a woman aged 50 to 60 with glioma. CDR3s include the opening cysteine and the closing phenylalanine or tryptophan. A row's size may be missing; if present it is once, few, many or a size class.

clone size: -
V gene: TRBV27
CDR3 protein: CASRQGALLVSEQFF

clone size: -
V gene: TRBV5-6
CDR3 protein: CASSFGTEAYEQYF

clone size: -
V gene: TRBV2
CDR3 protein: CASSEARGAADTQYF

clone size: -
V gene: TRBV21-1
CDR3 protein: CVSGATDTQYF

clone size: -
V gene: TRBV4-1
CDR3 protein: CASSQDPGPGIETQYF

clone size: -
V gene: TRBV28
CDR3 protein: CASKYRAGGETQYF

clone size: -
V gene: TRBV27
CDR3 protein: CASSKAIRQGIPRGYEQYF

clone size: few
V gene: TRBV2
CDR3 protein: CASSGRGANQPQHF

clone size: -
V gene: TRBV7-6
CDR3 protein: CASSLATGGLDSPLHF

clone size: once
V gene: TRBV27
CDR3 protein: CASSLAGVSNQPQHF

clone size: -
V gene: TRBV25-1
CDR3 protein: CASSESGVPALEAFF

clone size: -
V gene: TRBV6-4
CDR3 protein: CASSDSSSGGSEQFF

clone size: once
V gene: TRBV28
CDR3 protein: CASRILGTGGRQPQHF

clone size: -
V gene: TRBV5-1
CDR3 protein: CASSLGRGGLGAGELFF

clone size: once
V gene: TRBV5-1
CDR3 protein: CASSLGAGRNQPQHF

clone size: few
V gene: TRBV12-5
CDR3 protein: CASGYAGDRYGYTF

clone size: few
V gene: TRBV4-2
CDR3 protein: CASSQVWGETYNSPLHF

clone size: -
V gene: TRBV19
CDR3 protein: CASSARQTYEQYF

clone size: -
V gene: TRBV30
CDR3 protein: CAWSIHRGSYNSPLHF

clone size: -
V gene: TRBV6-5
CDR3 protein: CASSYSGGGYEQYF

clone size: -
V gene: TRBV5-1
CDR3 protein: CASSSQNDNEAFF

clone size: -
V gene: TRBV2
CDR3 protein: CASAAGTSYEQYF

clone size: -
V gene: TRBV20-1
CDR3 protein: CSARVGETQYF

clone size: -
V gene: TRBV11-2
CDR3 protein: CASSLSGRSSPLHF

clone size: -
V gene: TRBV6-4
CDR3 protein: CASSGGRGDRYEQYF

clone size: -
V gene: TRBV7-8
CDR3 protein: CASSKGDKTSPLHF

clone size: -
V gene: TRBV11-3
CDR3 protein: CASSLGTGTEHSPLHF

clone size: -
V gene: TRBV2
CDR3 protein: CASRGQGVNTGELFF

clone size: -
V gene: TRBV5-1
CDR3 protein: CASSLRMVARGTVYEQYF

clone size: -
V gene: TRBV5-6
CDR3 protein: CASSLTGGDGYTF

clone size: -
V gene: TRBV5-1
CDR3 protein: CASSLDRDPMNTEAFF

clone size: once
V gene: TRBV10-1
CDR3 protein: CASSGPSPDSSMNTEAFF

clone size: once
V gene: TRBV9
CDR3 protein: CASSVGGAYGYTF

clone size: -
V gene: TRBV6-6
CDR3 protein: CASSWAGLEGSTF

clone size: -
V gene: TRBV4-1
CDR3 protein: CASSQDPRTSEQYF

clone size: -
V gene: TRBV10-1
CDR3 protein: CASSESRRMNTEAFF

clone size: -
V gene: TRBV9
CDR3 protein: CASSVATGTAEAFF

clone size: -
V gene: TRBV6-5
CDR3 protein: CASSGRQPNTEAFF

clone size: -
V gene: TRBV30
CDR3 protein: CAWSVPYRSATDTQYF

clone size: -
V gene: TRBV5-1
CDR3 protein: CASSLDRVAYNEQFF

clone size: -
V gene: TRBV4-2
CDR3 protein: CASRESGRSSGNTIYF

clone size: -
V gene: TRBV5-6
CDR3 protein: CASSGGQGQLYEQYF

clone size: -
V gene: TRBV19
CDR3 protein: CASSPKTGLSGNTIYF

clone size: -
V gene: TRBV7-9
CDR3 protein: CASSHSDSYGYTF

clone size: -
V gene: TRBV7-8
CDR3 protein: CASSYEPVSPQHF